This T cell receptor (beta chain) was captured in a study of T-cell memory formation after mild COVID-19. Study context: Across donors, TCR clusters were largely donor specific.

This clonotype was detected a few times. The antigen remains unidentified. General study points: CD4+ contracting clones lay mainly in CM and EM, CD8+ ones in EMRA.

From germline, CDR1 is KGHDR and CDR2 SFDVKD. V was clipped by 2 bases and J by 5 bases, with 6 bases between them. The CDR3 length is 13 residues. 5'RACE primed from the constant segment yielded TCR alpha and TCR beta cDNA libraries bearing sample barcodes and UMIs. TCRdb reprocessed the 5' RACE reads with MiXCR, giving one entry per CDR3 protein. The sample has 550,000 to 600,000 distinct CDR3 sequences; approximately 21% are singletons. The material sequenced was PBMCs or a T cell subset sorted from them (not recorded which). This sequence was found in an adult woman who had mild COVID-19 (a few samples of this study predate the infection). Cell type and time point are not known. The chain carries TRBV24-1 and TRBJ2-1; D not certain. The CDR3 protein is CATSDSGHNEQFF. CDR3 nucleotide sequence: TGTGCCACCAGTGATTCCGGACACAATGAGCAGTTCTTC.